These 4 T cell receptor beta chains came from one sample sequenced in a study of blood T cell repertoires in COVID-19. Method: immunoSEQ multiplex PCR; TCRdb's copy keeps in-frame clones and lacks some. The sample contains over 40,000 clones, 83% of which appear only once. The sequenced material came from peripheral blood. The source is a man between 40 and 49 years old with acute or convalescent COVID-19.

J is TRBJ1-5 and V is TRBV24-1; D gene uncertain. This CDR3 region has 13 residues. Trimming took 3 bases from V and 6 from J, leaving 8 bases between them. Germline CDR1 KGHDR, CDR2 SFDVKD. CDR3 DNA sequence: TGTGCCACCAGTGATGGAACAGTTCAGCCCCAGCATTTT. Its protein product is CATSDGTVQPQHF.

The sample holds a few counts of this clone. V is TRBV5-6 and J is TRBJ2-2; D gene uncertain. Germline V lookup: CDR1 SGHDT, CDR2 YYEEEE. Trimming removed 5 bases at V and 4 bases at J, with 9 bases between. The CDR3 has 13 amino acids. The CDR3 sequence: CASRPYSTGELFF. The CDR3 DNA reads as TGTGCCAGCAGACCATACAGCACCGGGGAGCTGTTTTTT. The whole variable domain, remainder taken from reference TRBV5-6 and TRBJ2-2, is DAGVTQSPTHLIKTRGQQVTLRCSPKSGHDTVSWYQQALGQGPQFIFQYYEEEERQRGNFPDRFSGHQFPNYSSELNVNALLLGDSALYLCASRPYSTGELFFGEGSRLTVL.

The chain uses TRBV18 and TRBJ1-3, with 7 bases identical to TRBD1. Germline CDR1 KGHSH, CDR2 LQKENI. Losses at the gene ends were 0 bases for V and 0 bases for J; bases not matched to a gene: 2. This CDR3 has 16 residues. The CDR3 DNA is TGTGCCAGCTCACCACCCCAGGGGGGCTCTGGAAACACCATATATTTT. Translating it yields CASSPPQGGSGNTIYF. Full variable domain (rest looked up from reference TRBV18 and TRBJ1-3): NAGVMQNPRHLVRRRGQEARLRCSPMKGHSHVYWYRQLPEEGLKFMVYLQKENIIDESGMPKERFSAEFPKEGPSILRIQQVVRGDSAAYFCASSPPQGGSGNTIYFGEGSWLTVV.

The chain is built from TRBV6-1 and TRBJ2-7; D is perhaps TRBD1 (5 bases). V was cut by 3 bases and J by 3 bases, with 9 bases left in between. The CDR3 has 13 amino acids. Germline V gene lookup returns CDR1 MNHNS and CDR2 SASEGT. Here the CDR3 reads CASSEEDSYEQYV. CDR3 DNA sequence: TGTGCCAGCAGTGAGGAAGACAGCTACGAGCAGTACGTC.